These T cell receptor beta chains were read from a single sample in a study of blood T cell repertoires in COVID-19. Libraries were prepared by immunoSEQ multiplex PCR; TCRdb keeps only in-frame clonotypes and omits some of them. The sample holds some 350,000 clones, around 91% seen once. Sequenced material: peripheral blood. Receptor source: a man aged 18 to 29 with active or convalescent COVID-19. Each CDR3 is given with its conserved first and last residue. The D gene is left open where the match is weak. Rows may omit the clone size; those that give it use once, few, many or a size class.

D	size	V	J	CDR3	DNA
.	once	TRBV6-5	TRBJ1-4	CASSYGGAGEKLFF	TGTGCCAGCAGTTACGGGGGGGCCGGTGAAAAACTGTTTTTT
.	.	TRBV24-1	TRBJ2-3	CATSEPWGSLTDTQYF	TGTGCCACCAGTGAACCGTGGGGCAGCCTCACAGATACGCAGTATTTT
TRBD1	.	TRBV5-1	TRBJ1-3	CASSKTRDSPGNTIYF	TGCGCCAGCAGCAAGACTAGGGACAGTCCTGGCAACACCATATATTTT
TRBD2	.	TRBV4-3	TRBJ2-2	CASSQDVAGGKTGELFF	TGCGCCAGCAGCCAAGATGTGGCGGGAGGGAAGACCGGGGAGCTGTTTTTT
TRBD1	.	TRBV11-2	TRBJ1-1	CASSWRQGLTEAFF	TGTGCCAGCAGCTGGAGACAGGGGCTTACTGAAGCTTTCTTT
.	.	TRBV21-1	TRBJ2-7	CASSKARSGGESYEQYF	TGTGCCAGCAGCAAAGCCCGGAGCGGGGGAGAATCCTACGAGCAGTACTTC
.	.	TRBV11-2	TRBJ1-3	CASSLAGAGNTIYF	TGTGCCAGCAGCTTAGCAGGGGCTGGAAACACCATATATTTT
TRBD1	.	TRBV15	TRBJ1-2	CATSRPGQGSLFNYGYTF	TGTGCCACCAGCAGACCAGGACAGGGGTCCCTTTTTAACTATGGCTACACCTTC
TRBD1	.	TRBV27	TRBJ1-4	CASSASRDRVGEKLFF	TGTGCCAGCAGTGCGTCCCGGGACAGGGTCGGTGAAAAACTGTTTTTT
TRBD1	.	TRBV3-1/TRBV3-2	TRBJ1-1	CASSSTGETEAFF	TGTGCCAGCAGCTCCACAGGGGAGACTGAAGCTTTCTTT
.	.	TRBV29-1	TRBJ2-7	CSVGGFSTEQYF	TGCAGCGTCGGGGGTTTTAGTACCGAGCAGTACTTC
TRBD2	.	TRBV5-1	TRBJ2-7	CASSLFSGAGGYEQYF	TGCGCCAGCAGCTTGTTTTCGGGGGCGGGAGGCTACGAGCAGTACTTC
.	.	TRBV19	TRBJ2-2	CASSSPGHITGELFF	TGTGCCAGTAGCTCTCCGGGACATATCACCGGGGAGCTGTTTTTT
.	.	TRBV27	TRBJ1-5	CASSFGREDQPQHF	TGTGCCAGCAGTTTTGGCAGGGAGGATCAGCCCCAGCATTTT
.	.	TRBV5-1	TRBJ2-7	CASSLQGTFEQYF	TGCGCCAGCAGCTTGCAGGGGACCTTCGAGCAGTACTTC
TRBD1	.	TRBV27	TRBJ1-1	CASSRVLDGTGLEAFF	TGTGCCAGCAGTCGCGTTCTCGACGGGACAGGACTTGAAGCTTTCTTT
.	.	TRBV6-5	TRBJ2-3	CASSRVADTQYF	TGTGCCAGCAGTAGGGTAGCGGATACGCAGTATTTT
.	.	TRBV5-1	TRBJ1-1	CASSLGQENTEAFF	TGCGCCAGCAGCTTGGGACAGGAGAACACTGAAGCTTTCTTT
.	once	TRBV7-8	TRBJ1-1	CASSFTGFEIGTEAFF	TGTGCCAGCAGCTTTACAGGGTTTGAGATCGGCACTGAAGCTTTCTTT
.	.	TRBV11-3	TRBJ2-1	CASSPNQGVGNEQFF	TGTGCCAGCAGCCCGAACCAGGGTGTAGGCAATGAGCAGTTCTTC
.	few	TRBV11-2	TRBJ2-1	CASSLGPGVGSYNEQFF	TGTGCCAGCAGCTTAGGTCCGGGAGTAGGGTCCTACAATGAGCAGTTCTTC
.	.	TRBV19	TRBJ2-7	CASSIDWRVTRYYEQYF	TGTGCCAGTAGTATCGACTGGCGTGTGACTAGATACTACGAGCAGTACTTC
TRBD2	.	TRBV6-2/TRBV6-3	TRBJ2-5	CASSPGTSGKETQYF	TGTGCCAGCAGTCCCGGGACTAGCGGTAAAGAGACCCAGTACTTC
.	.	TRBV28	TRBJ1-4	CASSLEGIREKLFF	TGTGCCAGCAGTTTAGAGGGAATACGTGAAAAACTGTTTTTT
.	.	TRBV28	TRBJ2-3	CASSFSTDTQYF	TGTGCCAGCAGTTTCTCGACAGATACGCAGTATTTT
.	.	TRBV18	TRBJ1-4	CASSPRAVYEKLFF	TGTGCCAGCTCACCGCGGGCAGTATATGAAAAACTGTTTTTT
TRBD2	.	TRBV7-8	TRBJ2-3	CASISGRGNTQYF	TGTGCCAGTATTAGCGGGCGAGGGAATACGCAGTATTTT
TRBD2	.	TRBV4-3	TRBJ2-7	CASSPGSRTWDYSSYEQYF	TGCGCCAGCAGCCCGGGATCGAGAACATGGGACTACAGCTCCTACGAGCAGTACTTC
.	.	TRBV7-2	TRBJ1-2	CASNPQGPLNYGYTF	TGTGCCAGCAACCCTCAGGGGCCGCTCAACTATGGCTACACCTTC
.	.	TRBV6-5	TRBJ1-3	CASSPYRTSGNTIYF	TGTGCCAGCAGTCCCTACAGGACCTCTGGAAACACCATATATTTT
.	few	TRBV6-5	TRBJ1-5	CASSPRTNSNQPQHF	TGTGCCAGCAGTCCGCGGACAAATAGCAATCAGCCCCAGCATTTT
TRBD1	.	TRBV24-1	TRBJ2-2	CATSESDRGTGELFF	TGTGCCACCAGTGAGTCGGACAGGGGGACGGGGGAGCTGTTTTTT
TRBD1	.	TRBV7-9	TRBJ1-1	CASSPQQGATEAFF	TGTGCCAGCAGCCCCCAACAGGGGGCGACTGAAGCTTTCTTT
TRBD1	once	TRBV7-2	TRBJ2-7	CASSKQGIDYEQYF	TGTGCCAGCAGTAAACAGGGGATCGACTACGAGCAGTACTTC
.	.	TRBV2	TRBJ1-2	CASTIDTFYGYTF	TGTGCCAGCACCATAGACACTTTCTATGGCTACACCTTC
TRBD2	.	TRBV5-4	TRBJ2-1	CASSPSGLAGVHEQFF	TGTGCCAGCAGCCCATCGGGACTAGCGGGAGTTCATGAGCAGTTCTTC
.	.	TRBV27	TRBJ2-7	CASSYGYEQYF	TGTGCCAGCAGTTACGGCTACGAGCAGTACTTC
.	.	TRBV7-6	TRBJ1-5	CASSLGRAPNQPQHF	TGTGCCAGCAGCTTAGGGAGGGCCCCCAATCAGCCCCAGCATTTT
.	few	TRBV3-1/TRBV3-2	TRBJ1-4	CASSQQGSEKLFF	TGTGCCAGCAGCCAACAGGGTAGTGAAAAACTGTTTTTT
.	.	TRBV4-1	TRBJ2-2	CASSHPRSGLVNTGELFF	TGCGCCAGCAGCCACCCCAGGTCCGGACTGGTGAACACCGGGGAGCTGTTTTTT
TRBD1	.	TRBV28	TRBJ1-2	CASSFLPTGDPNYGYTF	TGTGCCAGCAGTTTCCTTCCGACAGGGGATCCTAACTATGGCTACACCTTC
.	.	TRBV5-1	TRBJ2-5	CASSSPVGMETQYF	TGCGCCAGCAGCTCTCCCGTCGGGATGGAGACCCAGTACTTC
TRBD1	.	TRBV4-3	TRBJ2-5	CASSQVQGARETQYF	TGCGCCAGCAGCCAAGTCCAGGGGGCAAGAGAGACCCAGTACTTC
.	once	TRBV29-1	TRBJ1-2	CHAGGGYTF	TGCCACGCTGGGGGCGGCTACACCTTC
.	.	TRBV6-1	TRBJ2-7	CASSEGGLEFYEQYF	TGTGCCAGCAGTGAAGGGGGACTGGAGTTCTACGAGCAGTACTTC
.	.	TRBV7-2	TRBJ1-2	CASVPTGERVYGYTF	TGTGCCAGCGTGCCGACCGGAGAAAGAGTCTATGGCTACACCTTC
.	.	TRBV6-5	TRBJ2-7	CASSLFRGSVEQYF	TGTGCCAGCAGTTTGTTCAGGGGATCAGTTGAGCAGTACTTC
.	.	TRBV19	TRBJ1-5	CASSNTGYGNQPQHF	TGTGCCAGTAGTAATACAGGGTACGGCAATCAGCCCCAGCATTTT
TRBD2	.	TRBV4-3	TRBJ2-7	CASSLAGASYEQYF	TGCGCCAGCAGCCTGGCGGGAGCCTCCTACGAGCAGTACTTC
TRBD2	.	TRBV2	TRBJ2-3	CASSELGSGGFGYF	TGTGCCAGCAGTGAACTGGGTAGCGGGGGGTTCGGGTATTTT
TRBD2	.	TRBV29-1	TRBJ2-3	CSVEGVTSASTDTQYF	TGCAGCGTTGAAGGGGTGACTAGCGCGAGCACAGATACGCAGTATTTT
.	.	TRBV4-1	TRBJ2-7	CASSQPGGRDYEQYF	TGCGCCAGCAGCCAACCAGGGGGGCGGGACTACGAGCAGTACTTC
.	few	TRBV18	TRBJ1-6	CASSPDISKSPLHF	TGTGCCAGCTCACCAGACATCAGCAAGTCACCCCTCCACTTT
.	.	TRBV4-3	TRBJ2-7	CASSQDSSGRTYEQYF	TGCGCCAGCAGCCAAGATTCCTCCGGGAGAACCTACGAGCAGTACTTC
TRBD1	.	TRBV4-2	TRBJ1-3	CASSQERTGSSWWYF	TGTGCCAGCAGCCAAGAAAGGACAGGGTCCTCGTGGTGGTATTTT
TRBD2	.	TRBV3-1/TRBV3-2	TRBJ2-2	CASSQWEGPTGELFF	TGTGCCAGCAGCCAATGGGAGGGACCAACCGGGGAGCTGTTTTTT
TRBD2	.	TRBV20-1	TRBJ2-2	CSASNHTSGRAFGGELFF	TGCAGTGCTAGTAACCATACTAGCGGGAGGGCCTTTGGCGGGGAGCTGTTTTTT
TRBD1	.	TRBV28	TRBJ1-6	CASTLRTGHNSPLHF	TGTGCCAGCACCTTAAGGACAGGGCATAATTCACCCCTCCACTTT